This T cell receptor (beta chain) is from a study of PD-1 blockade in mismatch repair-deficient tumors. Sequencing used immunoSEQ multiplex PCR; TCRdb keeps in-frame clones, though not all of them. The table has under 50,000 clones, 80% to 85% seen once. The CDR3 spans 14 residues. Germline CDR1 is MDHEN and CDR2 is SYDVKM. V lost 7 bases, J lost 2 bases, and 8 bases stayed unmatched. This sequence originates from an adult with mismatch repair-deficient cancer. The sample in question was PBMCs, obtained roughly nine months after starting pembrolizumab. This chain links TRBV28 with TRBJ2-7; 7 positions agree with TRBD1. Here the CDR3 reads CASNLQGPAYEQYF. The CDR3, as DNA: TGTGCCAGCAACCTACAGGGGCCCGCCTACGAGCAGTACTTC.